A single sample gave rise to the 30 T cell receptor beta chains below, sequenced in a study of OX40 agonist ivuxolimab in advanced cancers. The protocol was immunoSEQ multiplex PCR, while the TCRdb copy is restricted to in-frame clones and leaves out a portion. Among under 45,000 clones listed, around 79% were seen once. This sample comprised CD4+ or CD8+ T cells sorted from blood, obtained in a trial of the OX40 agonist ivuxolimab. The receptors were sampled from an adult with an advanced solid tumor such as melanoma, head and neck, liver or kidney cancer.

This clone appeared once. V usage is TRBV7-2 and J usage is TRBJ2-7; perhaps TRBD1 as D (6 bases). The V gene's germline CDR1 is SGHTA and CDR2 FQGNSA. The CDR3 consists of 15 residues. Between the trimmed V and J ends, which lost 4 bases and 5 bases, there was a span of 18 bases. The CDR3 DNA sequence: TGTGCCAGCAGCTCTCAGGGGTCGAAGGCCCACGAGCAGTACTTC. It codes for CASSSQGSKAHEQYF.

In the case of this clone: At one of its ends the junction is not consistent with the germline gene, which may arise from a read error. The chain employs TRBV27 and TRBJ2-1; 7 bases map to TRBD1. The CDR3 sequence is 15 residues long. Germline CDR1 reads MNHEY; CDR2 reads SMNVEV (reference sequence). The CDR3 sequence: CAGSRTGFIYNEQFF. CDR3 coding DNA: TGTGCCGGCAGTCGGACAGGCTTTATCTACAATGAGCAGTTCTTC.

This sequence joins TRBV4-1 and TRBJ2-6; tentative D call: TRBD1 (5 bases). The germline gives CDR1 MGHRA, CDR2 YSYEKL. This CDR3 has 17 amino acids. Between the trimmed V and J ends, which lost 1 base and 4 bases, there was a span of 14 bases. The CDR3 DNA is TGCGCCAGCAGCCAAGTTGGGCAGGGTGCAGGGGCCAACGTCCTGACTTTC. As protein: CASSQVGQGAGANVLTF.

This chain uses TRBV27 with TRBJ2-1, with TRBD2 matching over 8 bases. The CDR3 has 17 residues. The V gene's germline CDR1 is MNHEY and CDR2 SMNVEV (reference sequence). V was clipped by 0 bases and J by 6 bases; unmatched bases: 10. CDR3 amino acids: CASSLSIWRGAGNEQFF. The CDR3 DNA reads as TGTGCCAGCAGTTTATCGATTTGGCGGGGGGCTGGCAATGAGCAGTTCTTC.

The chain uses TRBV27 and TRBJ2-7; possibly TRBD1 or TRBD2 for D (5 bases each). This CDR3 has 14 residues. Per the germline V gene, CDR1 is MNHEY and CDR2 is SMNVEV (reference sequence). Between the trimmed V and J ends, which lost 5 bases and 7 bases, there was a span of 18 bases. The CDR3 DNA reads TGTGCCAGCAGTCCTGGGACCGCCGGGGTAGAGCAGTACTTC. It is translated as CASSPGTAGVEQYF.

This chain joins TRBV18 and TRBJ1-2; TRBD1 aligns across 9 bases. Trimming removed 6 bases from V and 2 bases from J; junction bases left unmatched: 4. In germline, CDR1 is KGHSH, CDR2 LQKENI. This CDR3 spans 14 amino acids. The CDR3 sequence is CASSQGQGNYGYTF. In DNA, the CDR3 is TGTGCCAGCTCCCAGGGACAGGGAAACTATGGCTACACCTTC.

The CDR3 loop reads CASSIHTNTEAFF. CDR3 nucleotides: TGTGCCAGTAGTATTCATACCAACACTGAAGCTTTCTTT. V is TRBV19 and J is TRBJ1-1; D unresolved. The germline V gene has CDR1 LNHDA and CDR2 SQIVND (reference sequence). Deletions cut 3 bases from V and 2 bases from J, with 7 bases between. The CDR3 runs 13 residues.

The chain joins TRBV5-1 to TRBJ1-3, with 9 positions matching TRBD1. Germline V gene sequence: CDR1 SGHRS, CDR2 YFSETQ. Germline trimming cut 3 bases from V and 0 bases from J; bases unmatched to any gene: 10. This CDR3 is 18 amino acids long. Here the CDR3 reads CASSSRTGATSSGNTIYF. In nucleotides, the CDR3 is TGCGCCAGCAGCTCAAGGACAGGGGCCACGAGCTCTGGAAACACCATATATTTT.

The chain uses TRBV5-1 and TRBJ1-1; no clear D. V was pared by 0 bases and J by 8 bases, with 8 bases between. The germline V gene encodes CDR1 SGHRS and CDR2 YFSETQ. CDR3 length: 12 amino acids. For the CDR3, the DNA is TGCGCCAGCAGCTTGGCCGGGGAAGAAGCTTTCTTT. Residues: CASSLAGEEAFF.

In its sample, this clone was seen a few times. This sequence joins TRBV28 and TRBJ1-5; maybe TRBD1 (6 bases). This CDR3 region has 14 residues. Germline assignment: CDR1 MDHEN and CDR2 SYDVKM. Trimming cost V 5 bases and J 3 bases, with 11 bases left between them. CDR3 in DNA: TGTGCCAGCAGTACAGGGATGGACAATCAGCCCCAGCATTTT. Protein: CASSTGMDNQPQHF.

This clone was seen only a few times. The J gene is TRBJ1-2, the V gene TRBV5-1; D call uncertain. V gave up 2 bases and J gave up 4 bases, with 12 bases separating them. Germline assignment: CDR1 SGHRS and CDR2 YFSETQ. The CDR3 extends over 14 amino acids. The CDR3 is CASSFAGPSYGYTF. CDR3 nucleotides: TGCGCCAGCAGCTTTGCAGGCCCGTCCTATGGCTACACCTTC.

This chain uses TRBV7-2 with TRBJ1-1; 9 bases line up with TRBD1. CDR1 and CDR2 from the germline V gene are SGHTA and FQGNSA. V was clipped by 5 bases and J by 5 bases; unmatched bases: 12. The CDR3 has 16 amino acids. Written as DNA, the CDR3 is TGTGCCAGCAGCCCACTAGGACAGGGGCTGAGAACTGAAGCTTTCTTT. Translating gives CASSPLGQGLRTEAFF. The full variable domain, completed using reference TRBV7-2 and TRBJ1-1, is GAGVSQSPSNKVTEKGKDVELRCDPISGHTALYWYRQSLGQGLEFLIYFQGNSAPDKSGLPSDRFSAERTGGSVSTLTIQRTQQEDSAVYLCASSPLGQGLRTEAFFGQGTRLTVV.

The rearrangement uses TRBV7-9 and TRBJ1-1; the match to TRBD1 covers 10 bases. The germline gives CDR1 SEHNR, CDR2 FQNEAQ (reference sequence). Unmatched junction bases numbered 3, after V lost 4 bases and J lost 4 bases. CDR3 length: 14 amino acids. The CDR3 sequence: CASSSGTGVTEAFF. CDR3 coding DNA: TGTGCCAGCAGCTCCGGGACAGGGGTCACTGAAGCTTTCTTT.

The CDR3, as DNA: TGTGCCTGGAGGCCTCAGGGTTCTGGAAACACCATATATTTT. The encoded protein is CAWRPQGSGNTIYF. The chain couples TRBV30 to TRBJ1-3; D perhaps matches TRBD1 (5 bases). CDR1 is GTSNPN, CDR2 SVGIG, per germline (reference sequence). The V gene lost 3 bases and the J gene lost 1 base, with 10 bases spanning the gap. The CDR3 length is 14 residues.

V and J are TRBV6-5 and TRBJ1-1; a possible D gene is TRBD1 (5 bases). Germline CDR1 reads MNHEY; CDR2 reads SVGAGI. The CDR3 runs 12 residues. V lost 2 bases, J lost 7 bases, and 8 bases lay in between. CDR3 sequence: CASSYGGGEAFF. The CDR3 DNA sequence: TGTGCCAGCAGTTACGGGGGGGGTGAAGCTTTCTTT.

The V and J genes are TRBV27 and TRBJ1-5, with D hard to call. Germline CDR1 is MNHEY and CDR2 is SMNVEV (reference sequence). The V gene lost 0 bases and the J gene lost 0 bases, with 12 bases spanning the gap. This CDR3 contains 17 residues. The CDR3 reads CASSLSATGRSNQPQHF. Here the CDR3 DNA reads TGTGCCAGCAGTTTATCGGCTACGGGTCGTAGCAATCAGCCCCAGCATTTT.

This chain joins TRBV5-4 and TRBJ2-3, with 12 bases that match TRBD2. Unmatched junction bases numbered 0, after V lost 3 bases and J lost 7 bases. The germline CDR1 and CDR2 sequences are SGHNT and YYREEE (reference sequence). CDR3 length: 13 residues. CDR3 nucleotides: TGTGCCAGCAGCTGGACTAGCGGGAATACGCAGTATTTT. Protein product: CASSWTSGNTQYF.

The chain joins TRBV2 to TRBJ1-6; D is uncertain. CDR3 length equals 18 residues. The V and J ends lost 1 base and 9 bases respectively, with 22 bases between them. From germline, CDR1 is SNHLY and CDR2 FYNNEI. The CDR3 loop is CASSEEIFRRDIASPLHF. The CDR3 DNA reads TGTGCCAGCAGTGAAGAAATCTTTCGCCGCGACATTGCTTCACCCCTCCACTTT. Variable domain in full (rest from reference TRBV2 and TRBJ1-6): EPEVTQTPSHQVTQMGQEVILRCVPISNHLYFYWYRQILGQKVEFLVSFYNNEISEKSEIFDDQFSVERPDGSNFTLKIRSTKLEDSAMYFCASSEEIFRRDIASPLHFGNGTRLTVT.

This sequence joins TRBV4-1 and TRBJ2-7; D remains unclear. V lost 0 bases and J lost 3, with 9 bases in between. The CDR3 sequence is 14 residues long. The germline V gene has CDR1 MGHRA and CDR2 YSYEKL. The CDR3 bases are TGCGCCAGCAGCCAAGATCAACGGCTCTACGAGCAGTACTTC. It codes for CASSQDQRLYEQYF.

The chain employs TRBV19 and TRBJ2-2; 7 positions match TRBD2. Trimming at V came to 6 bases and at J to 6 bases, leaving 4 bases not matched to a gene. CDR3 length: 13 residues. Germline lookup yields CDR1 LNHDA and CDR2 SQIVND (reference sequence). CDR3 nucleotides: TGTGCCAGTAGAGATGGGGGGGCCGGGGAGCTGTTTTTT. Amino acid sequence: CASRDGGAGELFF.

The J gene is TRBJ1-1, the V gene TRBV7-6; D might be TRBD1 (6 bases). CDR3 length equals 16 residues. The V gene's germline CDR1 is SGHVS and CDR2 FNYEAQ. Trimming took off 1 base at V and 3 bases at J, with 15 bases between the two ends. The CDR3 loop is CASSLGHNRVHTEAFF. The CDR3 DNA follows: TGTGCCAGCAGCTTAGGCCACAACAGGGTGCACACTGAAGCTTTCTTT.

The chain couples TRBV7-9 to TRBJ1-4, with D maybe TRBD1 (6 bases). The length of the CDR3 is 15 residues. Trimming left V 4 bases short and J 4 bases short, with 13 bases between. The germline V gene has CDR1 SEHNR and CDR2 FQNEAQ (reference sequence). CDR3 sequence reads: CASSSVGGFNEKLFF. CDR3 nucleotides: TGTGCCAGCAGCTCGGTCGGGGGCTTTAATGAAAAACTGTTTTTT.

The rearrangement links TRBV25-1 to TRBJ1-2; D gene unclear. Germline V gene data show CDR1 as MGHDK and CDR2 as SYGVNS. Trimming took 2 bases from V and 12 from J, leaving 19 bases between them. The CDR3 length is 14 residues. The CDR3 sequence: CASSEGGISWLHTF. The CDR3 DNA sequence: TGTGCCAGCAGTGAAGGAGGGATTTCATGGCTACACACCTTC.

The chain links TRBV5-1 to TRBJ2-6; D gene uncertain. Germline V lookup: CDR1 SGHRS, CDR2 YFSETQ. The V and J ends lost 0 bases and 0 bases respectively, with 16 bases between them. The CDR3 extends over 19 amino acids. CDR3 sequence reads: CASSLGPLRSHSGANVLTF. The CDR3 nucleotides are TGCGCCAGCAGCTTGGGCCCCCTGAGGAGCCACTCTGGGGCCAACGTCCTGACTTTC.

V gene TRBV5-1 combines with J gene TRBJ1-2; D perhaps matches TRBD1 (5 bases). V dropped 3 bases and J dropped 4 bases, with 10 bases sitting between them. In germline, CDR1 is SGHRS, CDR2 YFSETQ. CDR3 length: 13 amino acids. CDR3 nucleotide sequence: TGCGCCAGCAGCTCGGGGGGAAGCTATGGCTACACCTTC. Translation gives CASSSGGSYGYTF.

The rearrangement joins TRBV11-2 to TRBJ1-1; D unresolved. Trimming cost V 0 bases and J 3 bases, with 11 bases left between them. The length of the CDR3 is 15 residues. Germline V gene lookup returns CDR1 SGHAT and CDR2 FQNNGV. For the CDR3, the DNA is TGTGCCAGCAGCTTAGATCCTTCGATCTACACTGAAGCTTTCTTT. Residues: CASSLDPSIYTEAFF.

V is TRBV5-1 and J is TRBJ2-1; D not certain. The CDR3 is 11 amino acids. The germline CDR1 and CDR2 sequences are SGHRS and YFSETQ. Between the trimmed V and J ends, which lost 4 bases and 8 bases, there was a span of 7 bases. The CDR3 spells CASSPSDEQFF. Written as DNA, the CDR3 is TGCGCCAGCAGCCCCTCAGATGAGCAGTTCTTC.

A single count supports this clone. The V call is TRBV4-1, the J call TRBJ2-2; D tentatively fits TRBD1 or TRBD2 (5 bases each). CDR1 and CDR2 from the germline V gene are MGHRA and YSYEKL. The CDR3 has 16 amino acids. Trimming stripped 7 bases from V and 0 bases from J, with 15 bases between. CDR3 sequence (DNA): TGCGCCAGCACCCCGTTGGGGACCTCGAACACCGGGGAGCTGTTTTTT. It is translated as CASTPLGTSNTGELFF.

The chain is built from TRBV25-1 and TRBJ1-1; no definite D call. The CDR3 sequence is 12 residues long. Trimming pared 3 bases from V and 6 bases from J, leaving 8 bases between. CDR1 MGHDK and CDR2 SYGVNS come from the germline V gene. CDR3 DNA sequence: TGTGCCAGCAGTGACTTTACGGCTGAAGCTTTCTTT. It yields the protein CASSDFTAEAFF.

This chain links TRBV19 with TRBJ1-2; D not resolved. The V end was cut by 5 bases, the J end by 7 bases, with 14 bases between. The CDR3 sequence is 13 residues long. Looked up from germline, CDR1 is LNHDA and CDR2 is SQIVND (reference sequence). CDR3 bases: TGTGCCAGTAGTCCCGGAACGAAGGGTGGCTACACCTTC. The encoded protein is CASSPGTKGGYTF.